The 23 T cell receptor beta chains below all came from one sample that was sequenced in a study of response to subunit inactivated influenza vaccine. TCRdb ran MiXCR on the RT-PCR reads and lists one entry per CDR3 protein. This sample has just under 550,000 distinct CDR3 sequences; roughly 25% occur once, and the top ten carry around 2.8%. The same data also contributed to another study, on T cells expressing NK-cell markers. According to that study: The authors generated TCR beta cDNA through 5'RACE template switching with UMIs.

Material: CD4+ T cells sorted from PBMCs, obtained 11 to 12 days after vaccination. The receptors were gathered from a man in his fifties or sixties who received an inactivated influenza vaccine.

This clonotype occurred a few times. The chain carries TRBV6-5 and TRBJ2-3; the D gene is possibly TRBD2 (5 bases). The CDR3 runs to 12 residues. Germline-derived CDR1 and CDR2 are MNHEY and SVGAGI. V was trimmed by 6 bases and J by 6 bases, leaving 10 bases between them. The chain's CDR3 is CASRSSGDTQYF. As DNA, the CDR3 is TGTGCCAGCAGATCCTCGGGGGATACGCAGTATTTT.

This clonotype has more than one count but fewer than ten. J is TRBJ2-2 and V is TRBV10-3; D assignment may be TRBD1 or TRBD2 (5 bases each). Trimming cost V 4 bases and J 8 bases, with 14 bases left between them. CDR3 length: 14 residues. The germline V gene encodes CDR1 ENHRY and CDR2 SYGVKD. CDR3 sequence reads: CAISGRGVSGELFF. CDR3 nucleotides: TGTGCCATCAGTGGACGAGGGGTATCGGGGGAGCTGTTTTTT.

This chain joins TRBV20-1 and TRBJ2-1, with D unresolved. Per germline, CDR1 DFQATT and CDR2 SNEGSKA (reference sequence). The CDR3 spans 15 residues. The V end lost 2 bases, the J end lost 5 bases, and 16 bases lay between the germline ends. In DNA, the CDR3 is TGCAGTGCTAGAAAGACCCACACGAGAAACAATGAGCAGTTCTTC. Amino acids: CSARKTHTRNNEQFF.

This clonotype appeared a few times. The rearrangement joins TRBV15 to TRBJ2-4; 8 bases fit TRBD2. The V gene end was trimmed by 4 bases and the J gene end by 5 bases; junction bases not matched to a gene: 10. Germline-derived CDR1 and CDR2 are LNHNV and YYDKDF (reference sequence). The CDR3 length is 16 residues. CDR3 sequence (DNA): TGTGCCACCAGCACCTCCTTAACGGGGGGGCAAAACATTCAGTACTTC. Translation: CATSTSLTGGQNIQYF. Full variable domain (remainder filled in from reference TRBV15 and TRBJ2-4): DAMVIQNPRYQVTQFGKPVTLSCSQTLNHNVMYWYQQKSSQAPKLLFHYYDKDFNNEADTPDNFQSRRPNTSFCFLDIRSPGLGDTAMYLCATSTSLTGGQNIQYFGAGTRLSVL.

This clonotype showed up just a few times. The V call is TRBV9, the J call TRBJ2-1; TRBD2 aligns across 7 bases. This CDR3 is built from 16 residues. V was pared by 1 base and J by 5 bases, with 9 bases of the junction left unmatched. CDR1 and CDR2 from the germline V gene are SGDLS and YYNGEE. The CDR3 sequence is CASSVSPGGLNNEQFF. In nucleotides, the CDR3 is TGTGCCAGCAGCGTATCCCCGGGAGGACTTAACAATGAGCAGTTCTTC.

This clonotype was observed a few times. The CDR3 bases are TGTGCCACCAGTGCCTTGGACAGGGGAGGAGAGACCCAGTACTTC. Translation gives CATSALDRGGETQYF. The rearrangement joins TRBV24-1 to TRBJ2-5; TRBD1 matches 9 bases. CDR3 length equals 15 residues. Germline CDR1 reads KGHDR; CDR2 reads SFDVKD. J gave up 4 bases and V 5 bases, and 7 bases lay outside the gene matches.

The chain carries TRBV7-9 and TRBJ2-3; 11 bases fit TRBD2. From germline, CDR1 is SEHNR and CDR2 FQNEAQ (reference sequence). The V and J ends lost 1 base and 1 base, in that order; junction bases with no gene match: 4. The CDR3 runs 17 residues. This chain's CDR3 is CASSLGWGLAGTDTQYF. In DNA, the CDR3 is TGTGCCAGCAGCTTAGGATGGGGACTAGCGGGCACAGATACGCAGTATTTT.

The chain joins TRBV20-1 to TRBJ2-7, with 8 nucleotides matching TRBD2. Trimming took 5 bases from V and 2 from J; bases not matched to a gene: 8. The length of the CDR3 is 14 residues. The germline gives CDR1 DFQATT, CDR2 SNEGSKA (reference sequence). CDR3 nucleotide sequence: TGCAGTGCTCCCCCTAGCGGGCATACCTACGAGCAGTACTTC. It yields the protein CSAPPSGHTYEQYF.

This clonotype was counted a few times. V usage is TRBV24-1 and J usage is TRBJ2-5; possible D gene TRBD1, 6 bases. V lost 8 bases and J 4 bases, leaving 16 bases between the germline ends. The germline gives CDR1 KGHDR, CDR2 SFDVKD. This CDR3 spans 14 amino acids. The CDR3 DNA reads TGTGCCACCAAAGGGACATCGTATGGAGAGACCCAGTACTTC. It encodes CATKGTSYGETQYF.

The chain combines TRBV19 with TRBJ2-2, with D hard to call. Trimming took off 6 bases at V and 5 bases at J, with 10 bases between the two ends. Germline lookup yields CDR1 LNHDA and CDR2 SQIVND (reference sequence). This CDR3 is built from 13 residues. The DNA for the CDR3 is TGTGCCAGTAGGAAAGTGGCGACCGGGGAGCTGTTTTTT. It encodes CASRKVATGELFF.

The J gene is TRBJ1-1, the V gene TRBV29-1, with D unclear. The ends were cut back, 5 bases at V and 0 bases at J, with 4 bases in the middle. The CDR3 has 11 residues. Germline CDR1 and CDR2: SQVTM and ANQGSEA. The CDR3 here is CSVRLNTEAFF. The CDR3, as DNA: TGCAGCGTTCGGCTGAACACTGAAGCTTTCTTT.

The gene calls are TRBV3-1 and TRBJ1-6; unclear D gene. Trimming removed 2 bases at V and 5 bases at J, with 13 bases between. Germline values: CDR1 LGHDT, CDR2 YNNKEL (reference sequence). CDR3 length: 16 residues. CDR3 region: CASSQFGGRDNSPLHF. Here the CDR3 DNA reads TGTGCCAGCAGCCAATTCGGAGGCCGAGATAATTCACCCCTCCACTTT. Filled out from reference TRBV3-1 and TRBJ1-6, the complete variable domain reads DTAVSQTPKYLVTQMGNDKSIKCEQNLGHDTMYWYKQDSKKFLKIMFSYNNKELIINETVPNRFSPKSPDKAHLNLHINSLELGDSAVYFCASSQFGGRDNSPLHFGNGTRLTVT.

The chain joins TRBV6-2 or TRBV6-3 to TRBJ2-7, with a weak D call TRBD2 (7 bases). V lost 6 bases and J 1 base, leaving 22 bases between the germline ends. This CDR3 is 17 amino acids long. CDR1 and CDR2 from the germline V gene are MNHEY and SVGEGT. CDR3 in amino acids: CASRSAEGGLNSYEQYF. The CDR3 DNA sequence: TGTGCCAGCAGATCGGCGGAGGGGGGGTTGAATTCCTACGAGCAGTACTTC.

The chain recombines TRBV5-1 with TRBJ2-2; 9 bases line up with TRBD1. Germline CDR1 is SGHRS and CDR2 is YFSETQ. V lost 4 bases to trimming and J lost 3 bases; unmatched junction nucleotides: 4. The CDR3 is 15 amino acids. CDR3 sequence: CASSPDRGDTGELFF. The CDR3 coding sequence is TGCGCCAGCAGCCCGGACAGGGGAGACACCGGGGAGCTGTTTTTT.

This clonotype has a count of ten or more. The chain links TRBV3-1 to TRBJ1-5; no firm D call. V lost 4 bases and J 4 bases, leaving 8 bases between the germline ends. Germline V gene sequence: CDR1 LGHDT, CDR2 YNNKEL (reference sequence). The CDR3 sequence is 13 residues long. The CDR3 region is CASSPLGNQPQHF. The CDR3 DNA sequence: TGTGCCAGCAGCCCACTGGGAAATCAGCCCCAGCATTTT.

The chain employs TRBV7-9 and TRBJ2-1, with 8 bases identical to TRBD1. This CDR3 is built from 14 residues. After removal of 7 bases from V and 9 bases from J, the junction contained 11 bases not matched to a gene. Germline V lookup: CDR1 SEHNR, CDR2 FQNEAQ (reference sequence). The CDR3: CASTLGQGRGEQFF. The CDR3 bases are TGTGCCAGCACCCTCGGACAGGGTCGCGGTGAGCAGTTCTTC.

This sequence joins TRBV7-8 and TRBJ2-6; maybe TRBD1 (6 bases). From germline, CDR1 is SGHVS and CDR2 FQNEAQ. Trimming cost V 10 bases and J 3 bases, with 19 bases left between them. CDR3 length equals 16 residues. This CDR3 is CATHTDRRYGANVLTF. As DNA, the CDR3 is TGTGCCACCCACACGGACAGAAGGTATGGGGCCAACGTCCTGACTTTC.

This chain connects TRBV7-2 to TRBJ2-1, with TRBD2 matching 7 bases. Looked up from germline, CDR1 is SGHTA and CDR2 is FQGNSA. This CDR3 is built from 16 residues. V was pared by 7 bases and J by 0 bases, with 9 bases of the junction left unmatched. Here the CDR3 DNA reads TGTGCCAGCACCCCCCCCCCTAGCGGCTCCTACAATGAGCAGTTCTTC. As protein: CASTPPPSGSYNEQFF.

The chain recombines TRBV7-6 with TRBJ2-5, with a possible D match to TRBD1 (5 bases). CDR3 length: 14 amino acids. CDR1 and CDR2 (germline): SGHVS, FNYEAQ. Trimming removed 3 bases from V and 6 bases from J, with 14 bases in between. The CDR3 protein is CASSLSGNVKTQYF. The CDR3 DNA sequence: TGTGCCAGCAGCTTGTCAGGGAATGTGAAGACCCAGTACTTC.

This chain joins TRBV10-3 and TRBJ1-1, with D hard to call. CDR1 ENHRY and CDR2 SYGVKD come from the germline V gene. The V end lost 3 bases, the J end lost 1 base, and 3 bases lay between the germline ends. The CDR3 length is 12 residues. The CDR3 DNA is TGTGCCATCAGTGAAAAGAACACTGAAGCTTTCTTT. The encoded protein is CAISEKNTEAFF.

The V and J genes are TRBV20-1 and TRBJ2-3, with 14 nucleotides matching TRBD2. There are 15 residues in the CDR3. The V segment lost 6 bases and the J segment 6 bases; nucleotides outside the gene matches: 8. In germline, CDR1 is DFQATT, CDR2 SNEGSKA (reference sequence). The CDR3 DNA reads as TGCAGTGCCACCGGGACTAGCGGGAGAAGGGATACGCAGTATTTT. This codes for CSATGTSGRRDTQYF.

CDR3 nucleotides: TGCGCCAGCAGCTTGAGCTCAGGGAGAACTGAAGCTTTCTTT. It codes for CASSLSSGRTEAFF. The J gene is TRBJ1-1, the V gene TRBV5-1, with a possible D match to TRBD1 (5 bases). CDR1 is SGHRS, CDR2 YFSETQ, per germline. V lost 1 base, J lost 5 bases, and 12 bases lay in between. The CDR3 contains 14 residues.

In this sample, this clonotype turned up many times. The chain is built from TRBV5-6 and TRBJ2-7; D is unresolved. The V end lost 1 base, the J end lost 2 bases, and 7 bases lay between the germline ends. CDR1 and CDR2 from the germline V gene are SGHDT and YYEEEE. The CDR3 sequence is 13 residues long. DNA of the CDR3: TGTGCCAGCAGCTTGTACAAGCCCTACGAGCAGTACTTC. Protein: CASSLYKPYEQYF.